This T cell receptor beta chain was recorded in a study of cytomegalovirus exposure and HLA in healthy donors (dated by TCRdb to 2017 to 2019). For context, the study as a whole: An earlier analysis of some 550 of the donors reported more than 250 Gb of sequence data and more than 90 million unique TCR beta sequences from approximately 180 million T cells. Approximately 300 gigabases of sequencing data and approximately 92 million unique TCR sequences made up an early release that covered 500 to 700 HLA-typed donors. The genetic ancestry cluster associated with self-reported Caucasian donors included over 80% of the 398 genotyped donors. The aim of the study was to test whether cataloging public T cell receptors could identify signatures of past pathogen exposure. The study profiled the T cell repertoires of hundreds of subjects by immunosequencing and related them to cytomegalovirus serostatus. Along with the approximately 700-subject first cohort, a separate validation cohort of about 110 different subjects was used. To predict cytomegalovirus infection status, the study combined high-throughput TCR immunosequencing, statistical association of individual TCRs with disease status, and machine learning. In a later analysis, previously published TCR beta repertoires from more than 500 donors were re-analyzed and high-resolution HLA genotyping was added so that TCR occurrence patterns could be studied. The later analysis used no new phenotypic data to find candidate immune exposures, relying instead on TCR beta sequences and their occurrence across donors. In an earlier analysis of a few hundred of the donors, high-throughput TCR beta sequencing was used to judge whether each TCR beta V gene segment behaved as functional or pseudogenic. Donor age, sex, ethnicity and CMV serostatus were collected together with the repertoire data. A later genetic analysis used genome-wide SNP genotypes for about 65% of the roughly 670 donors, treating that subset as a discovery cohort. All discovery cohort repertoires had been generated on a single sequencing platform. HLA typing included class I and class II loci at four-digit resolution. The number of typed donors differed by locus: 629-630 for A, B, C, DRB1 and DQB1; approximately 520 for DQA1; some 590 for DPA1; and 400 to 480 for DPB1. Four or five DR-DQ haplotypes were handled as single units for association and clustering because linkage in the cohort was strong. Among about 410 genotyped donors of the cohort, an average of approximately 240,000 unique TCR beta nucleotide sequences was sequenced per donor, of which about 19% were non-productive.

What the study reported, not specific to this receptor: In a later analysis, the rate of TCR association differed among HLA loci, with DRB1 alleles having the most associated TCRs and HLA-C alleles having the fewest. In a later analysis, HLA-associated TCR beta chains showed more clonal expansion and lower generation probabilities than non-associated chains that were equally common. CMV serostatus was the only immune exposure information available for the cohort. Broadly in line with IMGT annotations, most TCR beta V segments showed up in productive rearrangements about 87% or about 30% of the time in an earlier analysis of several hundred of the donors. A cluster of highly shared sequence variants was judged likely to represent a technical artifact of the sequencing pipeline. Strong co-occurrence of HLA alleles, especially DR and DQ, made assigning TCR associations to individual alleles difficult. Only TCR beta chains were sequenced in this cohort, and the absence of alpha or paired-chain data limited detectable features. Most CMV-associated TCR beta chains appeared to be HLA-restricted in a later analysis, and the HLA associations seemed to be driven largely by CMV exposure. Most TCR sequences were seen in very few donors, while some public TCRs were found in many individuals. An association between a missense DCLRE1C variant and V-gene and J-gene trimming of TCR beta chains was found in a later genetic analysis and replicated in an independent cohort. A few of the identified cytomegalovirus-associated TCR beta chains were confirmed in vitro to be specific for cytomegalovirus antigens. The presence/absence analyses assumed that sequencing depth was roughly uniform across donors, and that assumption may not be true. Linkage disequilibrium might explain the correlated functional status among segregating V segments, but an unknown experimental factor could not be ruled out. According to the authors, the approach could potentially be generalized to other disease states and immunological phenotypes. Compared with the roughly 700-donor mean, donors in an Asian-associated ancestry cluster had fewer N-insertions in productive TCRs, according to a later genetic analysis. A later analysis reported that several top co-occurrence clusters appeared linked to parvovirus B19, influenza, CMV and Epstein-Barr virus. A total of 150 or so TCR beta chains were listed by the study as associated with cytomegalovirus. In both the original and validation cohorts, the classifier was reported to diagnose cytomegalovirus status with high specificity and sensitivity. In a later analysis, 16,951 TCR beta sequences were associated with specific HLA alleles at a false discovery rate of 0.05. A further reported finding was that TCR beta sequences accurately predicted the HLA-A and HLA-B alleles for most subjects in the first cohort. Because HLA typing was missing for some donors at each locus, association tests included only the typed subset. Because counts were too low, roughly 16 rarely observed V segments, including chromosome 9 orphons, were excluded from the earlier analysis of 587 of the donors.

The cohort consisted of 670 or so healthy bone marrow donors. All cohort members were sampled while nominally healthy, although unrecorded immune exposures were likely present. The donor was CMV seropositive and belonged to the group of about 290 seropositive cohort members. Each donor provided a peripheral blood sample, and peripheral blood mononuclear cells were used for TCR beta sequencing. Genomic DNA extraction from the blood cell samples was performed with the Qiagen DNeasy Blood Extraction Kit. This clone was counted once. Its recognized antigen is unknown. Base-call qualities are not available, and no considerably larger clone is one nucleotide away. Receptor libraries were prepared by the immunoSEQ multiplex PCR assay. A mixture of 60 forward primers for TCR Vbeta segments and 13 reverse primers for TCR Jbeta segments was used in the multiplex PCR. The CDR3 region of rearranged TCR beta genes was amplified from genomic DNA with a multiplex PCR assay. Amplified TCR beta libraries were sequenced as 87-base-pair reads on the Illumina HiSeq System. Per the authors' processing: A later analysis counted about 76 million unique TCR beta chains across the 690 or so repertoires, and some 11 million of these chains were shared by at least two donors. A nearest-neighbor algorithm error-corrected the raw reads and collapsed the reads into unique sequences, merging closely related sequences to remove PCR and sequencing errors. V, D and J gene segments were assigned by aligning CDR3 sequences to IMGT reference sequences. Each retained sequence needed at least a six-nucleotide match to both a V gene segment and a J gene segment. A rearrangement counted as productive if the CDR3 had no stop codons and remained in frame with V and J, and every other rearrangement counted as non-productive. CDR3 was defined according to IMGT convention as the region running from the second conserved V-encoded cysteine to the conserved J-encoded phenylalanine. The earlier analysis of about 530 of the donors excluded any sequence lacking an unambiguous match to a single V gene segment. An earlier analysis of a few hundred of the donors classified V segments as functional when productive rearrangements were above 56.7% and as segregating when the standard deviation between donors was above 5%. A statistical classification framework was built for diagnosing cytomegalovirus status from the catalog of TCR beta chain sequences. V and J gene assignment, in a later analysis, came from comparing TCR nucleotide sequences with IMGT/GENE-DB human TR gene sequences. A later analysis assigned CDR3 sequences and most-parsimonious VDJ recombination scenarios with the TCRdist pipeline. In a later analysis, each TCR beta chain was defined by its CDR3 amino acid sequence together with its V-gene family, and reads lacking a unique V-gene family were excluded. A later analysis removed 592 highly shared, low-generation-probability nucleotide sequences to deal with suspected cross-contamination and a sequencing artifact. For each public chain, a later analysis derived a clonal expansion index from normalized ranks of inferred template counts within each repertoire. In a later analysis, generation probabilities were computed with a VDJ recombination model fitted to out-of-frame rearrangements, and the resulting probabilities were checked against IGoR. Hypergeometric tests were used in a later analysis to score TCR-TCR, TCR-HLA and TCR-CMV co-occurrence, with a repertoire-size bias correction applied to the TCR pairs. False discovery rates were estimated in a later analysis by permuting HLA or CMV assignments 20 times. In a later analysis, co-occurring TCRs were grouped with DBSCAN, and TCRdist sequence similarity was added when clustering was performed within HLA-allele-positive subsets. For co-occurrence clustering, repertoires with fewer than 30,000 or more than 120,000 public chains were excluded, along with roughly 5 repertoires with anomalous nucleotide sharing. TCRdb retrieved this table from immuneACCESS and kept in-frame rearrangements only. Not all clones are present; in checked studies, unresolved V genes account for under half, and no reason is known for the remainder. That table furnishes V, J and clone size, whereas the DNA furnished D and trimming. The sample table lists approximately 90,000 clones, 85% of them with a count of one. The top ten constitute about 7.7% of the sample.

The receptor's source is a man between 40 and 49 years old in good health and CMV-seropositive. The specimen was PBMCs.

The nucleotide sequence reads TGTGCCAGCCTACCCCGTCTTAGCACCGGGGAGCTGTTTTTT. Translated, this is CASLPRLSTGELFF. This chain joins TRBV27 to TRBJ2-2, with the D gene not confidently named. The germline V gene (reference sequence) supplies CDR1 MNHEY and CDR2 SMNVEV. The CDR3 goes from the cysteine to the phenylalanine over 14 residues. The CDR3 DNA has 42 bases and is translated from base 1. The V end loses 8 bases and the J end loses 4 bases, and a stretch of 14 bases separates them.